One T cell receptor (beta chain) is described in this entry. This clone's antigen is unknown. No base quality information exists; no much larger clone differs at one position. Instrument used: Illumina HiSeq 2500. Quantitative 5'-RACE with molecular barcodes was the method used to prepare the TCR beta libraries. In the source study's methods: To identify disease-linked TCR variants, a new computational method was used, one built on a probabilistic model of VDJ rearrangement. Using fastp trimming at Q25 and MiXCR clonotype assembly, TCRdb reanalyzed the public sequencing data and kept in-frame beta chains. Each record represents a unique CDR3 protein, reported with the most common genes and DNA among its rows. TCRdb's processing, not the study's, gives the V and J calls here. Counted in this sample were around 770,000 distinct CDR3 sequences; around 19% of them appeared once. The ten largest clones take up around 20% of the sample.

The sample originates from a study of CD8 T cells in ankylosing spondylitis (dated by TCRdb to about 2017). The study in broad terms: The study set out to find disease-linked TCR variants by profiling T cell receptor beta repertoires in ankylosing spondylitis patients and healthy donors. In total, the full study cohort was made up of 100 to 140 healthy donors and some 26 ankylosing spondylitis patients. Peripheral blood was sampled, and synovial fluid was also collected from ankylosing spondylitis patients. The full study reports these points: The disease-linked clones were reported to be significantly enriched in matched synovial fluid samples from ankylosing spondylitis patients. The disease-linked clones showed a CD8+ phenotype and occurred at relatively low frequencies in peripheral blood. Some TCR beta motif variants had previously been reported in synovial fluid and blood of reactive arthritis patients, which suggested common disease-initiation mechanisms. Blood from ankylosing spondylitis patients appeared to be characterized by a TCR beta motif composed of eight highly homologous amino acid variants.

V is pared back by 0 bases and J by 4 bases, with 6 bases lying between the germline termini. According to the germline V gene (reference sequence), CDR1 reads LGHDT and CDR2 reads YNNKEL. The CDR3 spans 13 residues, from the cysteine through the phenylalanine. Only the CDR3 region is kept as DNA, spanning 39 bases read in frame from base 1. This receptor was obtained from a male donor with ankylosing spondylitis. The specimen was blood, either unsorted or a sorted T cell fraction (not recorded which). The chain is encoded by TRBV3-1 joined to TRBJ1-2; the D gene identity is not certain. For the CDR3, the sequence is CASSQEGSYGYTF. Here is the DNA: TGTGCCAGCAGCCAAGAGGGGAGCTATGGCTACACCTTC.